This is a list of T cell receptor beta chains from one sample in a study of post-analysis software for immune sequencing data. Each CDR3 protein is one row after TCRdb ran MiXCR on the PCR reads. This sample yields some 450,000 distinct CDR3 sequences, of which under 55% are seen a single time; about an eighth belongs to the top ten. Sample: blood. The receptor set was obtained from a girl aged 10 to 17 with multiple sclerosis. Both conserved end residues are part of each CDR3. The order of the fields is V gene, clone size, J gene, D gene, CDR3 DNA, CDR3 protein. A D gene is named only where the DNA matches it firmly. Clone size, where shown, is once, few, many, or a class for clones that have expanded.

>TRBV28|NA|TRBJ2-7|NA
TGTGCCAGCAGTACCCGCCACCCCGATCGGCAGGGAAAATCCTACGAGCAGTACTTC
CASSTRHPDRQGKSYEQYF
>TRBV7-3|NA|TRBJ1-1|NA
TGTGCCAGCAGCGTAAAGGGGGGGGTAACTGAAGCTTTCTTT
CASSVKGGVTEAFF
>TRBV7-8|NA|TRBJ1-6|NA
TGTGCCAGCAGCTTAGGGAGCAGGGGTGTAGAATCACCCCTCCACTTT
CASSLGSRGVESPLHF
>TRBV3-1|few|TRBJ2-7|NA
TGTGCCAGCAGCCCCCGACAGGCAGGGTACGAGCAGTACTTC
CASSPRQAGYEQYF
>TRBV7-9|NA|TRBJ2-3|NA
TGTGCCAGCAGCTTAGTGCGGTATGGGTATGGAGATACGCAGTATTTT
CASSLVRYGYGDTQYF
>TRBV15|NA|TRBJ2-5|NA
TGTGCCACCAGCAGAGAGTGGGGCGGAGAGACCCAGTACTTC
CATSREWGGETQYF
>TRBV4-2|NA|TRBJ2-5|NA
TGTGCCAGCAGCCAAGGAGGGGGGGGCGAAGAGACCCAGTACTTC
CASSQGGGGEETQYF
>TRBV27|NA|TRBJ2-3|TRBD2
TGTGCCAGCAGTTTATGGCTAGCGGGAGGACGAACAGATACGCAGTATTTT
CASSLWLAGGRTDTQYF
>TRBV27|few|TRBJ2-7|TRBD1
TGTGCCAGCAGTTTATGGGGACAGCCCTACGAGCAGTACTTC
CASSLWGQPYEQYF
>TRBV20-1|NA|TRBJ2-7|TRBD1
TGCAGTGCTCCCCGGACAGGGGTGGGCGAGCAGTACTTC
CSAPRTGVGEQYF
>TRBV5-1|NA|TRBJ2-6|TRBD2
TGCGCCAGCAGCCCAAGACTAGCGGGACGCTCTGGGGCCAACGTCCTGACTTTC
CASSPRLAGRSGANVLTF
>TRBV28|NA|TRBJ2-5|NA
TGTGCCAGCAGTTTCCCAGGATTTCAAGAGACCCAGTACTTC
CASSFPGFQETQYF
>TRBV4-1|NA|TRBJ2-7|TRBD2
TGCGCCAGCAGCCAAGATAGAGTAGCGGGGATAGGGGAGCAGTACTTC
CASSQDRVAGIGEQYF
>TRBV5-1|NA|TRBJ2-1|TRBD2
TGCGCCAGCAGCTTGGTGGTGAGCGGGGCCGTTGCGGCCCAGTTCTTC
CASSLVVSGAVAAQFF
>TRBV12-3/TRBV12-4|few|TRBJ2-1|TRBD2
TGTGCCAGCAGTTCCGGACTAGCGGGCTTAAATGAGCAGTTCTTC
CASSSGLAGLNEQFF
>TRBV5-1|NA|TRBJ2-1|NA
TGCGCCAGCAGCCCCTTGACGGGAGAATTGAATGAGCAGTTCTTC
CASSPLTGELNEQFF